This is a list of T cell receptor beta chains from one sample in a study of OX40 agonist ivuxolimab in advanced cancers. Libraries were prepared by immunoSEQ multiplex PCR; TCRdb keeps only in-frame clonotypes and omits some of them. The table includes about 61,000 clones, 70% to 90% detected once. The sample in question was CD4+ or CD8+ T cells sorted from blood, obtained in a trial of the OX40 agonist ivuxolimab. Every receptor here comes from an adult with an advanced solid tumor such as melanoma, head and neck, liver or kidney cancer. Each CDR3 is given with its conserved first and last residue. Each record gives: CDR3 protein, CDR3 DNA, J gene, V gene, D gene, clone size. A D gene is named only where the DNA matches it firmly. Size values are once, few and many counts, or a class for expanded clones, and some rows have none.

CDR3aa: CASSNSGMSNEQYF
CDR3nt: TGTGCCAGCTCTAACTCTGGGATGAGTAACGAGCAGTACTTC
j_gene: TRBJ2-7
v_gene: TRBV18
d_gene: -
abundance: -

CDR3aa: CASSSLRRDPYEQYF
CDR3nt: TGTGCCAGCAGCTCCCTCCGGAGGGACCCCTACGAGCAGTACTTC
j_gene: TRBJ2-7
v_gene: TRBV11-2
d_gene: -
abundance: -

CDR3aa: CATSRYGSDSQETQYF
CDR3nt: TGTGCCACCAGCAGGTACGGGTCGGATTCTCAAGAGACCCAGTACTTC
j_gene: TRBJ2-5
v_gene: TRBV15
d_gene: -
abundance: -

CDR3aa: CASSFLASGLYQETQYF
CDR3nt: TGTGCCAGCAGCTTCTTGGCGAGCGGCCTGTACCAAGAGACCCAGTACTTC
j_gene: TRBJ2-5
v_gene: TRBV7-9
d_gene: -
abundance: -

CDR3aa: CAWRGTDNSPLHF
CDR3nt: TGTGCCTGGAGGGGGACGGATAATTCACCCCTCCACTTT
j_gene: TRBJ1-6
v_gene: TRBV30
d_gene: -
abundance: -

CDR3aa: CASSPQTGRVSYEQYF
CDR3nt: TGTGCCAGCTCACCTCAAACAGGGAGGGTCTCCTACGAGCAGTACTTC
j_gene: TRBJ2-7
v_gene: TRBV18
d_gene: -
abundance: -

CDR3aa: CASSLISRTGELFF
CDR3nt: TGTGCCAGCAGCTTAATTTCAAGGACCGGGGAGCTGTTTTTT
j_gene: TRBJ2-2
v_gene: TRBV7-3
d_gene: -
abundance: -

CDR3aa: CASSESANTEAFF
CDR3nt: TGTGCCAGCAGTGAATCAGCGAACACTGAAGCTTTCTTT
j_gene: TRBJ1-1
v_gene: TRBV6-1
d_gene: -
abundance: few

CDR3aa: CASSPEGTSGGAGETQYF
CDR3nt: TGTGCCAGCAGCCCGGAGGGGACTAGCGGGGGGGCCGGGGAGACCCAGTACTTC
j_gene: TRBJ2-5
v_gene: TRBV5-4
d_gene: TRBD2
abundance: -

CDR3aa: CASSSTLYEQYF
CDR3nt: TGTGCCAGCAGCTCGACCTTGTACGAGCAGTACTTC
j_gene: TRBJ2-7
v_gene: TRBV5-6
d_gene: -
abundance: -

CDR3aa: CASSIEVTGGSNSPLHF
CDR3nt: TGTGCCAGTAGTATAGAGGTGACAGGGGGGTCGAATTCACCCCTCCACTTT
j_gene: TRBJ1-6
v_gene: TRBV19
d_gene: TRBD1
abundance: once

CDR3aa: CASSLQGQPQHF
CDR3nt: TGTGCCAGCAGCTTGCAAGGTCAGCCCCAGCATTTT
j_gene: TRBJ1-5
v_gene: TRBV5-4
d_gene: -
abundance: -

CDR3aa: CASSPGQGGYTGNTIYF
CDR3nt: TGCGCCAGCAGCCCTGGACAGGGCGGCTATACTGGAAACACCATATATTTT
j_gene: TRBJ1-3
v_gene: TRBV4-3
d_gene: TRBD1
abundance: -

CDR3aa: CASSSAGPGANVLTF
CDR3nt: TGTGCCAGCAGCTCGGCGGGGCCCGGGGCCAACGTCCTGACTTTC
j_gene: TRBJ2-6
v_gene: TRBV7-2
d_gene: -
abundance: -

CDR3aa: CASSLAGGIGNTIYF
CDR3nt: TGTGCCAGCAGTTTAGCAGGGGGAATTGGAAACACCATATATTTT
j_gene: TRBJ1-3
v_gene: TRBV27
d_gene: TRBD1
abundance: -

CDR3aa: CARQGNTEAFF
CDR3nt: TGTGCCAGACAGGGTAACACTGAAGCTTTCTTT
j_gene: TRBJ1-1
v_gene: TRBV2
d_gene: -
abundance: few

CDR3aa: CASRDTGTGDIQYF
CDR3nt: TGTGCCAGCAGAGATACCGGGACAGGGGACATTCAGTACTTC
j_gene: TRBJ2-4
v_gene: TRBV25-1
d_gene: TRBD1
abundance: -

CDR3aa: CASSPGLDQTQYF
CDR3nt: TGTGCCAGCAGCCCCGGACTAGACCAGACCCAGTACTTC
j_gene: TRBJ2-5
v_gene: TRBV5-4
d_gene: TRBD2
abundance: -

CDR3aa: CASSSPTGRLKPNVLTF
CDR3nt: TGTGCCAGCAGTTCCCCCACAGGGCGCCTAAAGCCCAACGTCCTGACTTTC
j_gene: TRBJ2-6
v_gene: TRBV27
d_gene: -
abundance: -

CDR3aa: CASSEDRGHREQYF
CDR3nt: TGTGCCAGCAGTGAGGACAGGGGGCATCGCGAGCAGTACTTC
j_gene: TRBJ2-7
v_gene: TRBV25-1
d_gene: TRBD1
abundance: -

CDR3aa: CAITAYNEQFF
CDR3nt: TGTGCCATCACCGCGTACAATGAGCAGTTCTTC
j_gene: TRBJ2-1
v_gene: TRBV10-3
d_gene: -
abundance: -

CDR3aa: CASKQTEFNSPLHF
CDR3nt: TGTGCCAGCAAACAGACAGAATTTAATTCACCCCTCCACTTT
j_gene: TRBJ1-6
v_gene: TRBV6-1
d_gene: -
abundance: once

CDR3aa: CASSAGGTTYEQYF
CDR3nt: TGTGCCAGCAGTGCAGGGGGGACGACCTACGAGCAGTACTTC
j_gene: TRBJ2-7
v_gene: TRBV6-1
d_gene: -
abundance: -

CDR3aa: CASSYLEGNYNEQFF
CDR3nt: TGTGCCAGCAGTTATCTGGAGGGAAACTACAATGAGCAGTTCTTC
j_gene: TRBJ2-1
v_gene: TRBV6-5
d_gene: -
abundance: -

CDR3aa: CATRLSSGANVLTF
CDR3nt: TGTGCCACAAGGTTGAGTTCTGGGGCCAACGTCCTGACTTTC
j_gene: TRBJ2-6
v_gene: TRBV2
d_gene: -
abundance: -

CDR3aa: CASTRSYGNTGELFF
CDR3nt: TGTGCCAGCACTCGGAGCTACGGGAACACCGGGGAGCTGTTTTTT
j_gene: TRBJ2-2
v_gene: TRBV5-5
d_gene: -
abundance: once

CDR3aa: CASSLVGTGFSGANVLTF
CDR3nt: TGTGCCAGCAGCTTAGTGGGGACAGGGTTCTCTGGGGCCAACGTCCTGACTTTC
j_gene: TRBJ2-6
v_gene: TRBV7-8
d_gene: TRBD1
abundance: once

CDR3aa: CASGGGPGEPQHF
CDR3nt: TGTGCCAGCGGTGGTGGGCCGGGGGAGCCCCAGCATTTT
j_gene: TRBJ1-5
v_gene: TRBV6-4
d_gene: -
abundance: -

CDR3aa: CASSFRGLLGYTF
CDR3nt: TGTGCCAGCAGCTTCCGGGGGCTTCTTGGCTACACCTTC
j_gene: TRBJ1-2
v_gene: TRBV7-3
d_gene: -
abundance: -

CDR3aa: CASSDPGSEGYTF
CDR3nt: TGTGCCAGCAGTGATCCCGGGTCAGAGGGCTACACCTTC
j_gene: TRBJ1-2
v_gene: TRBV2
d_gene: -
abundance: -

CDR3aa: CASLIGGGQYGYTF
CDR3nt: TGTGCCAGCCTAATAGGGGGGGGCCAGTATGGCTACACCTTC
j_gene: TRBJ1-2
v_gene: TRBV5-6
d_gene: -
abundance: -

CDR3aa: CASKIAGQGGYGYTF
CDR3nt: TGTGCCAGCAAAATAGCCGGACAGGGCGGGTATGGCTACACCTTC
j_gene: TRBJ1-2
v_gene: TRBV11-2
d_gene: TRBD1
abundance: -

CDR3aa: CASSQSSYNSPLHF
CDR3nt: TGTGCCAGCTCCCAGAGCTCCTATAATTCACCCCTCCACTTT
j_gene: TRBJ1-6
v_gene: TRBV2
d_gene: -
abundance: -

CDR3aa: CASGWTGGANTEAFF
CDR3nt: TGTGCCAGCGGTTGGACAGGGGGCGCGAACACTGAAGCTTTCTTT
j_gene: TRBJ1-1
v_gene: TRBV6-1
d_gene: TRBD1
abundance: -

CDR3aa: CASSLASNYGYTF
CDR3nt: TGCGCCAGCAGCTTGGCCAGCAACTATGGCTACACCTTC
j_gene: TRBJ1-2
v_gene: TRBV5-1
d_gene: -
abundance: -

CDR3aa: CASSPGTTRETQYF
CDR3nt: TGTGCCAGCTCTCCCGGGACAACCAGGGAGACCCAGTACTTC
j_gene: TRBJ2-5
v_gene: TRBV18
d_gene: -
abundance: -

CDR3aa: CASSRDLSTQYF
CDR3nt: TGCGCCAGCAGCCGGGACTTGAGCACGCAGTATTTT
j_gene: TRBJ2-3
v_gene: TRBV5-1
d_gene: -
abundance: -

CDR3aa: CASSPDRGRETQYF
CDR3nt: TGTGCCAGCAGCCCAGACAGGGGGAGGGAGACCCAGTACTTC
j_gene: TRBJ2-5
v_gene: TRBV7-3
d_gene: TRBD1
abundance: once

CDR3aa: CASSLDQGWVGELFF
CDR3nt: TGTGCCAGCAGCTTGGATCAGGGTTGGGTCGGGGAGCTGTTTTTT
j_gene: TRBJ2-2
v_gene: TRBV5-4
d_gene: -
abundance: -

CDR3aa: CASGLDRYYTEAFF
CDR3nt: TGTGCTAGTGGTTTGGATAGATACTACACTGAAGCTTTCTTT
j_gene: TRBJ1-1
v_gene: TRBV12-5
d_gene: -
abundance: few